The 32 T cell receptor beta chains presented below share a single source sample, sequenced in a study of blood T cell repertoires in COVID-19. Measured with immunoSEQ multiplex PCR; TCRdb has only the in-frame clones, and not every one. The table records over 45,000 clones, around 85% of them present only once. The sequencing sample was made of peripheral blood. The receptors were gathered from a man aged 50 or older with active COVID-19.

The rearrangement links TRBV7-9 to TRBJ1-3, with D possibly matching TRBD1 (6 bases). Trimming pared 4 bases from V and 0 bases from J, leaving 16 bases between. Germline V gives CDR1 SEHNR, CDR2 FQNEAQ (reference sequence). The CDR3 has 17 residues. The CDR3 loop is CASSSVLQGHSGNTIYF. DNA of the CDR3: TGTGCCAGCAGCTCCGTACTGCAGGGGCACTCTGGAAACACCATATATTTT.

The chain has TRBV4-3 and TRBJ2-3; possibly TRBD1 for D (6 bases). V gave up 1 base and J gave up 4 bases, with 6 bases separating them. The germline gives CDR1 LGHNA, CDR2 YSLEER. CDR3 length: 13 amino acids. CDR3 amino acids: CASSQGTADTQYF. CDR3 nucleotides: TGCGCCAGCAGCCAAGGGACAGCAGATACGCAGTATTTT.

This sequence joins TRBV18 and TRBJ2-3; no firm D call. Germline V lookup: CDR1 KGHSH, CDR2 LQKENI. Trimming pared 0 bases from V and 5 bases from J, leaving 6 bases between. This CDR3 comprises 13 residues. Here the CDR3 reads CASSPPALDTQYF. The CDR3 bases are TGTGCCAGCTCACCACCAGCGCTAGATACGCAGTATTTT.

The V gene is TRBV4-1, the J gene TRBJ2-7; a weak D match, TRBD2 (5 bases). Germline V CDR1 and CDR2: MGHRA, YSYEKL. The CDR3 is 13 amino acids. V was clipped by 0 bases and J by 7 bases, with 10 bases between them. CDR3 nucleotide sequence: TGCGCCAGCAGCCAAGATATAAGGAGGGAGCAGTACTTC. Its protein product is CASSQDIRREQYF.

V gene TRBV6-2 or TRBV6-3 combines with J gene TRBJ1-5; tentatively, D is TRBD1 (5 bases). This CDR3 has 14 residues. CDR1 is MNHEY and CDR2 is SVGEGT in the germline V gene. V was cut by 5 bases and J by 4 bases, with 12 bases left in between. CDR3 in amino acids: CASSPQGFNQPQHF. In DNA, the CDR3 is TGTGCCAGCAGTCCCCAGGGTTTTAATCAGCCCCAGCATTTT.

This CDR3 reads CASSRTGAGNTIYF. The CDR3 region has the DNA TGTGCCAGCAGCCGCACAGGGGCTGGAAACACCATATATTTT. The V call is TRBV6-5, the J call TRBJ1-3; 7 bases line up with TRBD1. Germline trimming cut 6 bases from V and 2 bases from J; bases unmatched to any gene: 4. CDR1 is MNHEY, CDR2 SVGAGI, per germline. This CDR3 has 14 residues.

V usage is TRBV18 and J usage is TRBJ1-5, with D tentatively TRBD1 (6 bases). There are 16 residues in the CDR3. V was shortened by 2 bases and J by 3 bases, with 14 bases between the two germline ends. Germline values: CDR1 KGHSH, CDR2 LQKENI. CDR3 residues: CASSPTEWGLNQPQHF. CDR3 bases: TGTGCCAGCTCACCAACCGAGTGGGGGCTCAATCAGCCCCAGCATTTT. Drawing the rest from reference TRBV18 and TRBJ1-5, the complete variable domain is NAGVMQNPRHLVRRRGQEARLRCSPMKGHSHVYWYRQLPEEGLKFMVYLQKENIIDESGMPKERFSAEFPKEGPSILRIQQVVRGDSAAYFCASSPTEWGLNQPQHFGDGTRLSIL.

This chain joins TRBV6-5 and TRBJ1-1; weak D call: TRBD1 (5 bases). Germline V gene data show CDR1 as MNHEY and CDR2 as SVGAGI. The ends were cut back, 7 bases at V and 1 base at J, with 10 bases in the middle. This CDR3 spans 13 amino acids. CDR3 coding DNA: TGTGCCAGCAACTACGGGGGGAACACTGAAGCTTTCTTT. This gives the protein CASNYGGNTEAFF.

The chain combines TRBV24-1 with TRBJ2-3; unclear D gene. The V gene's germline CDR1 is KGHDR and CDR2 SFDVKD. The length of the CDR3 is 12 residues. V was shortened by 6 bases and J by 2 bases, with 5 bases between the two germline ends. This CDR3 reads CATSFSTDTQYF. Written as DNA, the CDR3 is TGTGCCACCAGTTTCTCCACAGATACGCAGTATTTT.

This chain uses TRBV4-1 with TRBJ2-3; no reliable D call. The CDR3 length is 16 residues. Trimming took off 0 bases at V and 6 bases at J, with 16 bases between the two ends. Germline-derived CDR1 and CDR2 are MGHRA and YSYEKL. The CDR3 loop reads CASSQDSTAAWDTQYF. For the CDR3, the DNA is TGCGCCAGCAGCCAAGATTCCACAGCTGCTTGGGATACGCAGTATTTT.

The rearrangement links TRBV6-4 to TRBJ2-3, with 9 bases matching TRBD2. The CDR3 sequence is 16 residues long. V shed 3 bases and J 1 base; nucleotides not matched to a gene: 5. CDR1 and CDR2 from the germline V gene are MRHNA and SNTAGT. CDR3: CASSDAASGGTDTQYF. CDR3 nucleotide sequence: TGTGCCAGCAGTGATGCGGCTAGCGGGGGCACAGATACGCAGTATTTT.

The chain is built from TRBV4-3 and TRBJ2-3, with TRBD2 identical over 14 bases. The germline V gene has CDR1 LGHNA and CDR2 YSLEER. This CDR3 is 16 amino acids long. Losses at the gene ends were 5 bases for V and 6 bases for J; bases not matched to a gene: 7. The CDR3 is CASSNGLAGGLDTQYF. The DNA for the CDR3 is TGCGCCAGCAGCAACGGACTAGCGGGGGGTCTCGATACGCAGTATTTT.

This chain joins TRBV15 and TRBJ2-7; D possibly corresponds to TRBD1 (5 bases). CDR3 length equals 15 residues. V gave up 1 base and J gave up 5 bases, with 15 bases separating them. Germline V lookup: CDR1 LNHNV, CDR2 YYDKDF (reference sequence). The CDR3 region has the DNA TGTGCCACCAGCAGAGTCTTAGGGGTGTTTGACGAGCAGTACTTC. This codes for CATSRVLGVFDEQYF. Variable domain in full (rest from reference TRBV15 and TRBJ2-7): DAMVIQNPRYQVTQFGKPVTLSCSQTLNHNVMYWYQQKSSQAPKLLFHYYDKDFNNEADTPDNFQSRRPNTSFCFLDIRSPGLGDTAMYLCATSRVLGVFDEQYFGPGTRLTVT.

The chain recombines TRBV20-1 with TRBJ2-7, with 12 bases matching TRBD1. Germline trimming cut 3 bases from V and 4 bases from J; bases unmatched to any gene: 7. The CDR3 covers 15 residues. Germline CDR1 and CDR2: DFQATT and SNEGSKA (reference sequence). CDR3 coding DNA: TGCAGTGCTAGTGACACGGGACAGGGGGCTTACGAGCAGTACTTC. It translates to CSASDTGQGAYEQYF.

V usage is TRBV5-1 and J usage is TRBJ2-3; 15 nucleotides align to TRBD2. V was pared by 4 bases and J by 6 bases, with 12 bases of the junction left unmatched. CDR1 is SGHRS and CDR2 is YFSETQ in the germline V gene. The CDR3 is made up of 18 amino acids. This CDR3 is CASSPGTSGGPPWDTQYF. Written as DNA, the CDR3 is TGCGCCAGCAGCCCCGGGACTAGCGGGGGGCCCCCGTGGGATACGCAGTATTTT.

This clone was detected once. The V call is TRBV24-1, the J call TRBJ2-1, with 11 bases identical to TRBD2. V lost 4 bases, J lost 4 bases, and 5 bases stayed unmatched. CDR3 length equals 16 residues. Germline V gene data show CDR1 as KGHDR and CDR2 as SFDVKD. CDR3 coding DNA: TGTGCCACCAGTGAAACTAGCGGGAGCAGTTACAATGAGCAGTTCTTC. Translation: CATSETSGSSYNEQFF.

The V and J genes are TRBV28 and TRBJ2-2, with D perhaps TRBD2 (6 bases). V lost 5 bases to trimming and J lost 5 bases, with 15 bases between them. There are 15 residues in the CDR3. Germline lookup yields CDR1 MDHEN and CDR2 SYDVKM. The CDR3 sequence: CASSPAGSRTGELFF. CDR3 nucleotide sequence: TGTGCCAGCAGTCCGGCCGGGAGCAGGACCGGGGAGCTGTTTTTT.

The V call is TRBV9, the J call TRBJ2-2, with a tentative D call TRBD2 (6 bases). Trimming stripped 0 bases from V and 8 bases from J, with 11 bases between. Germline V gene sequence: CDR1 SGDLS, CDR2 YYNGEE. The CDR3 totals 14 residues. The DNA of the CDR3 is TGTGCCAGCAGCGTAGGCCGGGGGTTTGGGGAGCTGTTTTTT. Protein sequence: CASSVGRGFGELFF.

This clone has only a few counts. The CDR3 DNA reads TGTGCCAGCAGCGCGAAGACAGGGGGGGACGGGGAGCTGTTTTTT. Translation: CASSAKTGGDGELFF. The chain carries TRBV7-7 and TRBJ2-2, with TRBD1 identical over 9 bases. Unmatched junction bases numbered 8, after V lost 5 bases and J lost 7 bases. The CDR3 extends over 15 amino acids. Germline lookup yields CDR1 SSHAT and CDR2 FNYEAQ (reference sequence).

This chain links TRBV4-3 with TRBJ1-4, with D maybe TRBD1 (5 bases). Trimming shortened V by 1 base and J by 0 bases, and 15 bases separated the two germline ends. The CDR3 has 18 residues. Germline assignment: CDR1 LGHNA and CDR2 YSLEER. As DNA, the CDR3 is TGCGCCAGCAGCCAAGGGGGGTCGGGGGATCCAACTAATGAAAAACTGTTTTTT. Encoded protein: CASSQGGSGDPTNEKLFF.

This clone was detected only a few times. The V gene is TRBV5-1, the J gene TRBJ2-4; possibly TRBD1 for D (6 bases). The CDR3 covers 14 residues. V lost 3 bases, J lost 6 bases, and 13 bases lay in between. Per the germline V gene, CDR1 is SGHRS and CDR2 is YFSETQ. In DNA, the CDR3 is TGCGCCAGCAGCTCCCCAGAAGGGGGAAACATTCAGTACTTC. It translates to CASSSPEGGNIQYF.

The genes are TRBV28 and TRBJ2-6; D is perhaps TRBD2 (5 bases). V lost 5 bases, J lost 1 base, and 6 bases lay in between. The V gene's germline CDR1 is MDHEN and CDR2 SYDVKM. This CDR3 spans 14 amino acids. CDR3 DNA: TGTGCCAGCAGTACGGGGTCTGGGGCCAACGTCCTGACTTTC. Its translation is CASSTGSGANVLTF.

This clone was counted a single time. The rearrangement links TRBV5-1 to TRBJ1-5; unclear D gene. There are 14 residues in the CDR3. Trimming stripped 1 base from V and 2 bases from J, with 7 bases between. From germline, CDR1 is SGHRS and CDR2 YFSETQ. The CDR3 reads CASSLSGGNQPQHF. The CDR3 nucleotides read TGCGCCAGCAGCTTGAGCGGAGGCAATCAGCCCCAGCATTTT. Based on the CDR3 plus reference TRBV5-1 and TRBJ1-5, the full variable domain is KAGVTQTPRYLIKTRGQQVTLSCSPISGHRSVSWYQQTPGQGLQFLFEYFSETQRNKGNFPGRFSGRQFSNSRSEMNVSTLELGDSALYLCASSLSGGNQPQHFGDGTRLSIL.

CDR3 bases: TGCAGCGCTCGCGAGAACACTGAAGCTTTCTTT. Translation: CSARENTEAFF. The J gene is TRBJ1-1, the V gene TRBV29-1, with D hard to call. There are 11 residues in the CDR3. CDR1 is SQVTM and CDR2 is ANQGSEA in the germline V gene. V gave up 7 bases and J gave up 1 base, with 7 bases separating them.

This chain uses TRBV7-7 with TRBJ1-5; D call uncertain. V lost 3 bases to trimming and J lost 3 bases, with 6 bases between them. There are 13 residues in the CDR3. Germline lookup yields CDR1 SSHAT and CDR2 FNYEAQ (reference sequence). In nucleotides, the CDR3 is TGTGCCAGCAGCTTGTACTTCAATCAGCCCCAGCATTTT. This codes for CASSLYFNQPQHF. Based on the CDR3 plus reference TRBV7-7 and TRBJ1-5, the full variable domain is GAGVSQSPRYKVTKRGQDVTLRCDPISSHATLYWYQQALGQGPEFLTYFNYEAQPDKSGLPSDRFSAERPEGSISTLTIQRTEQRDSAMYRCASSLYFNQPQHFGDGTRLSIL.

This chain connects TRBV11-1 to TRBJ2-2; 8 positions agree with TRBD1. The length of the CDR3 is 14 residues. J lost 4 bases, V lost 3 bases, and 1 base had no gene match. CDR1 is SGHAT and CDR2 is FQDESV in the germline V gene (reference sequence). The CDR3 reads CASSFTGGTGELFF. DNA for the CDR3: TGTGCCAGCAGCTTCACAGGGGGCACCGGGGAGCTGTTTTTT.

The rearrangement uses TRBV5-6 and TRBJ2-1; D not certain. V was cut by 7 bases and J by 8 bases, with 19 bases left in between. CDR3 size: 14 residues. Looked up from germline, CDR1 is SGHDT and CDR2 is YYEEEE. CDR3 bases: TGTGCCAGCCAGCTAGGAATCTACGTCGATGAGCAGTTCTTC. This encodes CASQLGIYVDEQFF.

The rearrangement links TRBV11-1 to TRBJ1-2; the match to TRBD1 covers 7 bases. Per germline, CDR1 SGHAT and CDR2 FQDESV (reference sequence). The CDR3 totals 16 residues. The ends lost 4 bases at V and 2 bases at J; junction bases unmatched: 10. For the CDR3, the DNA is TGTGCCAGCAGCTCGGCAGGGGGGATACAAAACTATGGCTACACCTTC. Protein sequence: CASSSAGGIQNYGYTF.

The chain carries TRBV13 and TRBJ1-4; no clear D gene. The CDR3 sequence is 14 residues long. Germline V gene sequence: CDR1 PRHDT, CDR2 FYEKMQ (reference sequence). Deletions cut 9 bases from V and 7 bases from J, with 18 bases between. The CDR3 nucleotides are TGTGCCAGTACCTCGAGAAGCGGCGGTGAAAAACTGTTTTTT. This gives the protein CASTSRSGGEKLFF. The full variable domain, completed using reference TRBV13 and TRBJ1-4, is AAGVIQSPRHLIKEKRETATLKCYPIPRHDTVYWYQQGPGQDPQFLISFYEKMQSDKGSIPDRFSAQQFSDYHSELNMSSLELGDSALYFCASTSRSGGEKLFFGSGTQLSVL.

This clone occurred a few times. V usage is TRBV5-1 and J usage is TRBJ2-2; tentatively, D is TRBD1 (6 bases). This CDR3 is 15 amino acids long. Between the trimmed V and J ends, which lost 4 bases and 3 bases, there was a span of 13 bases. Germline CDR1 reads SGHRS; CDR2 reads YFSETQ. CDR3: CASSTGSGHTGELFF. CDR3 nucleotide sequence: TGCGCCAGCAGCACAGGGTCAGGTCACACCGGGGAGCTGTTTTTT.

Only a few counts were recorded for this clone. The chain links TRBV4-3 to TRBJ2-1; 7 positions match TRBD1. With 0 bases clipped from V and 7 bases from J, the junction kept 6 bases outside the gene matches. Germline V gene lookup returns CDR1 LGHNA and CDR2 YSLEER. This CDR3 contains 15 residues. The CDR3 DNA reads TGCGCCAGCAGCCAAGATGGGACAGAGGGGAATGAGCAGTTCTTC. Translated: CASSQDGTEGNEQFF.

V and J are TRBV3-1 (or the pseudogene TRBV3-2) and TRBJ2-1; 15 nucleotides align to TRBD2. The CDR3 consists of 16 residues. Losses at the gene ends were 3 bases for V and 5 bases for J; bases not matched to a gene: 2. The germline V gene encodes CDR1 LGHDT and CDR2 YNNKEL (reference sequence). CDR3 loop: CASSHGLAGGHNEQFF. CDR3 in DNA: TGTGCCAGCAGCCATGGACTAGCGGGGGGGCACAATGAGCAGTTCTTC.